The entry below describes one T cell receptor (beta chain). Antigen unknown. This entry belongs to a study of cytomegalovirus exposure and HLA in healthy donors. Study observations and caveats: Equally common other TCR beta chains were less clonally expanded than HLA-associated ones, a later analysis found. Earlier results showed most TCR beta V segments being productive about 87% or about 30% of the time.

Healthy bone marrow donors made up the cohort. V lost 1 base and J lost 1; bases outside the gene matches: 1. The germline gives CDR1 LGHNA, CDR2 YSLEER. The CDR3 covers 15 residues. 60 Vbeta and 13 Jbeta primers were used in PCR. Measured with immunoSEQ multiplex PCR; TCRdb has only the in-frame clones, and not every one. The repertoire holds roughly 58,000 clones, with roughly 84% as singletons. Input material: PBMCs. The receptor was isolated from a human donor in good health. The rearrangement uses TRBV4-3 and TRBJ2-7; 10 nucleotides agree with TRBD2. CDR3 sequence: CASSQGLAGSYEQYF. CDR3 DNA sequence: TGCGCCAGCAGCCAAGGACTAGCGGGTTCCTACGAGCAGTACTTC.